The 28 T cell receptor beta chains presented below share a single source sample, sequenced in a study of T cell repertoires in cytomegalovirus infection. One entry per CDR3 protein results from TCRdb running MiXCR on the reads. The table shows about 300,000 distinct CDR3 sequences, with approximately 10% occurring only once. The material sequenced was PBMCs. The receptor set was obtained from a human donor in good health (CMV status not recorded). Some clones in this sample may be carry-over from other donors' samples.

This clonotype has more than one count but fewer than ten. J is TRBJ1-2 and V is TRBV20-1; 7 positions agree with TRBD1. J gave up 8 bases and V 5 bases, and 5 bases lay outside the gene matches. The CDR3 extends over 11 amino acids. CDR1 is DFQATT, CDR2 SNEGSKA, per germline (reference sequence). The CDR3 region has the DNA TGCAGTGCTCAAACAGGGGTGGGCTACACCTTC. It encodes CSAQTGVGYTF.

This clonotype showed up many times. CDR3 in amino acids: CASSSWTSGGTDTQYF. The CDR3 DNA follows: TGCGCCAGCAGCTCATGGACTAGCGGCGGAACAGATACGCAGTATTTT. J is TRBJ2-3 and V is TRBV5-1; TRBD2 matches 10 bases. Germline V gene data show CDR1 as SGHRS and CDR2 as YFSETQ. V was pared by 3 bases and J by 3 bases, with 7 bases of the junction left unmatched. The CDR3 runs 16 residues.

This clonotype was detected ten times or more. CDR3 nucleotide sequence: TGTGCCAGCAGCCAAGTGAGGTCGAGTGAGCAGTTCTTC. It specifies CASSQVRSSEQFF. The chain recombines TRBV14 with TRBJ2-1; D remains ambiguous. The CDR3 runs 13 residues. Trimming removed 1 base from V and 9 bases from J, with 10 bases in between. Germline CDR1 reads SGHDN; CDR2 reads FVKESK.

This clonotype came up many times. V gene TRBV10-3 combines with J gene TRBJ2-6, with 9 bases aligning to TRBD1. After removal of 5 bases from V and 4 bases from J, the junction contained 6 bases not matched to a gene. CDR1 and CDR2 from the germline V gene are ENHRY and SYGVKD. This CDR3 region has 16 residues. CDR3 in amino acids: CAISPGTGPGANVLTF. CDR3 in DNA: TGTGCCATCAGTCCCGGGACAGGGCCCGGGGCCAACGTCCTGACTTTC.

This clonotype was seen many times. CDR3 in DNA: TGTGCCAGCAGCAAAAGGCTTGGACATTACTCTGGAAACACCATATATTTT. Protein sequence: CASSKRLGHYSGNTIYF. The V gene is TRBV7-2, the J gene TRBJ1-3; the D gene is possibly TRBD1 (5 bases). The CDR3 consists of 17 residues. V lost 5 bases and J lost 0, with 17 bases in between. The V gene's germline CDR1 is SGHTA and CDR2 FQGNSA.

This clonotype has only a few counts. This chain connects TRBV25-1 to TRBJ2-7; D might be TRBD2 (6 bases). This CDR3 spans 15 amino acids. From germline, CDR1 is MGHDK and CDR2 SYGVNS. Trimming pared 3 bases from V and 0 bases from J, leaving 12 bases between. The CDR3 reads CASSDSGTYSYEQYF. As DNA, the CDR3 is TGTGCCAGCAGTGACTCCGGGACTTACTCCTACGAGCAGTACTTC.

There are many counts of this clonotype. The chain combines TRBV2 with TRBJ2-5; D gene unclear. V was shortened by 4 bases and J by 2 bases, with 8 bases between the two germline ends. The germline V gene has CDR1 SNHLY and CDR2 FYNNEI. This CDR3 spans 13 amino acids. CDR3 amino acids: CASSVGGQETQYF. In nucleotides, the CDR3 is TGTGCCAGCAGTGTGGGCGGTCAAGAGACCCAGTACTTC.

This clonotype was observed a few times. This sequence joins TRBV11-2 and TRBJ2-2; 10 bases are shared with TRBD1. CDR1 SGHAT and CDR2 FQNNGV come from the germline V gene. V shed 1 base, J shed 4 bases, and the junction held 12 bases outside the gene matches. The CDR3 sequence is 19 residues long. For the CDR3, the DNA is TGTGCCAGCAGCTTAGTAACGGTTTTCGGACAGGGGGGCACCGGGGAGCTGTTTTTT. Translated, it gives CASSLVTVFGQGGTGELFF. Looking up the rest from reference TRBV11-2 and TRBJ2-2 gives the full variable domain: EAGVAQSPRYKIIEKRQSVAFWCNPISGHATLYWYQQILGQGPKLLIQFQNNGVVDDSQLPKDRFSAERLKGVDSTLKIQPAKLEDSAVYLCASSLVTVFGQGGTGELFFGEGSRLTVL.

This clonotype was observed at least ten times. The chain recombines TRBV28 with TRBJ2-2; the D gene is possibly TRBD2 (7 bases). Germline values: CDR1 MDHEN, CDR2 SYDVKM. V shed 7 bases and J shed 9 bases, with 18 bases lying between them. The CDR3 runs to 14 residues. The CDR3 DNA reads TGTGCCAGCACCTCCTCGGGGGGCCGTAGGGAGCTGTTTTTT. Its translation is CASTSSGGRRELFF.

This clonotype was seen a few times. The chain joins TRBV27 to TRBJ2-1; 7 bases map to TRBD1. Trimming removed 3 bases from V and 4 bases from J; junction bases left unmatched: 6. The germline CDR1 and CDR2 sequences are MNHEY and SMNVEV (reference sequence). The CDR3 covers 15 residues. The CDR3 region is CASSFVRQGYNEQFF. The CDR3 DNA is TGTGCCAGCAGTTTTGTGAGACAGGGATACAATGAGCAGTTCTTC.

This clonotype was seen ten or more times. The chain is built from TRBV7-2 and TRBJ2-7; D perhaps matches TRBD1 (6 bases). The CDR3 runs to 13 residues. Germline V lookup: CDR1 SGHTA, CDR2 FQGNSA. Trimming shortened V by 2 bases and J by 3 bases, and 8 bases separated the two germline ends. The chain's CDR3 is CASSLNRDYEQYF. In nucleotides, the CDR3 is TGTGCCAGCAGCTTAAACAGGGACTACGAGCAGTACTTC. Variable domain in full (rest from reference TRBV7-2 and TRBJ2-7): GAGVSQSPSNKVTEKGKDVELRCDPISGHTALYWYRQSLGQGLEFLIYFQGNSAPDKSGLPSDRFSAERTGGSVSTLTIQRTQQEDSAVYLCASSLNRDYEQYFGPGTRLTVT.

This clonotype was detected many times. V is TRBV7-2 and J is TRBJ1-3, with D perhaps TRBD1 (5 bases). The CDR3 has 16 amino acids. Trimming pared 5 bases from V and 0 bases from J, leaving 14 bases between. Germline V CDR1 and CDR2: SGHTA, FQGNSA. CDR3: CASSLEGGHSGNTIYF. The CDR3 DNA follows: TGTGCCAGCAGCCTCGAAGGAGGACACTCTGGAAACACCATATATTTT. Complete variable domain (other parts from reference TRBV7-2 and TRBJ1-3): GAGVSQSPSNKVTEKGKDVELRCDPISGHTALYWYRQSLGQGLEFLIYFQGNSAPDKSGLPSDRFSAERTGGSVSTLTIQRTQQEDSAVYLCASSLEGGHSGNTIYFGEGSWLTVV.

This clonotype was recorded at least ten times. This chain uses TRBV20-1 with TRBJ2-7; perhaps D is TRBD1 or TRBD2 (5 bases each). This CDR3 comprises 12 residues. CDR1 is DFQATT, CDR2 SNEGSKA, per germline (reference sequence). V was trimmed by 5 bases and J by 4 bases, leaving 12 bases between them. The CDR3 DNA sequence: TGCAGTGCTCGGGACCGCGTTTACGAGCAGTACGTC. It codes for CSARDRVYEQYV.

The rearrangement links TRBV6-1 to TRBJ1-2; possible D gene TRBD1, 5 bases. Germline V CDR1 and CDR2: MNHNS, SASEGT. The V end lost 5 bases, the J end lost 4 bases, and 8 bases lay between the germline ends. This CDR3 is 12 amino acids long. In DNA, the CDR3 is TGTGCCAGCAGTTGGGACGGCTATGGCTACACCTTC. It yields the protein CASSWDGYGYTF.

There are many counts of this clonotype. V gene TRBV4-1 combines with J gene TRBJ2-1; 8 bases match TRBD1. CDR1 and CDR2 from the germline V gene are MGHRA and YSYEKL. The CDR3 loop spans 14 amino acids. Trimming took 3 bases from V and 4 from J; bases not matched to a gene: 2. The CDR3 spells CASSHGQGYNEQFF. In DNA form, the CDR3 reads TGCGCCAGCAGCCACGGACAGGGTTACAATGAGCAGTTCTTC.

This clonotype showed up many times. J is TRBJ1-3 and V is TRBV7-2; D is unresolved. V was trimmed by 3 bases and J by 6 bases, leaving 9 bases between them. The germline CDR1 and CDR2 sequences are SGHTA and FQGNSA. The CDR3 covers 13 residues. In nucleotides, the CDR3 is TGTGCCAGCAGCTTTGGGCTTGAAAACACCATATATTTT. Translated: CASSFGLENTIYF.

This clonotype occurred many times. The chain uses TRBV4-3 and TRBJ1-2; TRBD1 is a possible D gene (5 bases). The V and J ends lost 4 bases and 4 bases respectively, with 13 bases between them. The germline CDR1 and CDR2 sequences are LGHNA and YSLEER. This CDR3 is built from 14 residues. The CDR3 nucleotides read TGCGCCAGCAGCCGCGCGACAGAGTCCTATGGCTACACCTTC. Translation gives CASSRATESYGYTF.

This clonotype appeared many times. The chain uses TRBV7-2 and TRBJ1-1, with D tentatively TRBD1 (5 bases). This CDR3 is built from 13 residues. Deletions cut 4 bases from V and 1 base from J, with 7 bases between. Germline V gene lookup returns CDR1 SGHTA and CDR2 FQGNSA. The CDR3 sequence is CASSYTGNTEAFF. DNA for the CDR3: TGTGCCAGCAGCTACACAGGGAACACTGAAGCTTTCTTT.

This clonotype came up many times. The V and J genes are TRBV2 and TRBJ2-7; possibly TRBD2 for D (7 bases). The V end lost 7 bases, the J end lost 3 bases, and 22 bases lay between the germline ends. Germline values: CDR1 SNHLY, CDR2 FYNNEI. CDR3 length: 16 residues. The CDR3 nucleotides are TGTGCCAGCACCGCCGGTGGGGGGGCAACCTTCTACGAGCAGTACGTC. This sequence encodes CASTAGGGATFYEQYV.

This clonotype was counted ten times or more. This chain links TRBV27 with TRBJ2-1, with TRBD1 matching over 10 bases. V was pared by 6 bases and J by 3 bases, with 2 bases of the junction left unmatched. CDR3 length: 14 residues. Germline lookup yields CDR1 MNHEY and CDR2 SMNVEV (reference sequence). CDR3 sequence: CASSGTGVYNEQFF. Written as DNA, the CDR3 is TGTGCCAGCAGCGGGACAGGGGTCTACAATGAGCAGTTCTTC.

This clonotype was counted many times. The genes are TRBV28 and TRBJ2-1; 8 nucleotides match TRBD1. From germline, CDR1 is MDHEN and CDR2 SYDVKM. The CDR3 has 16 residues. Trimming removed 6 bases from V and 3 bases from J; junction bases left unmatched: 10. DNA for the CDR3: TGTGCCAGCAGCCTATCGACAGGGGCCAACTACAATGAGCAGTTCTTC. Its translation is CASSLSTGANYNEQFF.

The rearrangement joins TRBV20-1 to TRBJ1-5; 7 bases map to TRBD1. This CDR3 comprises 15 residues. Losses at the gene ends were 3 bases for V and 3 bases for J; bases not matched to a gene: 8. Looked up from germline, CDR1 is DFQATT and CDR2 is SNEGSKA (reference sequence). CDR3 nucleotides: TGCAGTGCTAGTTCTGGACAGGTCCCCAATCAGCCCCAGCATTTT. Its protein product is CSASSGQVPNQPQHF.

This clonotype turned up a few times. The chain employs TRBV6-2 or TRBV6-3 and TRBJ2-4, with D hard to call. Trimming removed 2 bases from V and 8 bases from J, with 16 bases in between. This CDR3 region has 15 residues. CDR1 and CDR2 (germline): MNHEY, SVGEGT. The CDR3: CASSYQPNTQDIQYF. Written as DNA, the CDR3 is TGTGCCAGCAGTTACCAACCAAACACCCAGGACATTCAGTACTTC.

This rearrangement joins TRBV29-1 to TRBJ2-5; unclear D gene. The CDR3 loop spans 12 amino acids. The germline V gene has CDR1 SQVTM and CDR2 ANQGSEA. The germline V and J ends were trimmed by 4 bases and 5 bases, with 11 bases remaining between them. For the CDR3, the DNA is TGCAGCGTTGGGCGGTTCGGGGAGACCCAGTACTTC. This sequence encodes CSVGRFGETQYF.

The chain recombines TRBV10-3 with TRBJ2-1; 10 nucleotides agree with TRBD1. Trimming at V came to 2 bases and at J to 2 bases, leaving 3 bases not matched to a gene. Germline CDR1 is ENHRY and CDR2 is SYGVKD. This CDR3 comprises 16 residues. CDR3: CAISEPGTGAYNEQFF. CDR3 bases: TGTGCCATCAGTGAGCCCGGGACAGGGGCCTACAATGAGCAGTTCTTC.

This clonotype occurred many times. V gene TRBV6-1 combines with J gene TRBJ2-7; D not certain. The CDR3 is 15 amino acids. Germline V gene data show CDR1 as MNHNS and CDR2 as SASEGT. The V gene lost 5 bases and the J gene lost 3 bases, with 17 bases spanning the gap. CDR3 sequence reads: CASSTDGKIDYEQYF. DNA of the CDR3: TGTGCCAGCAGTACGGACGGAAAGATAGACTACGAGCAGTACTTC.

This clonotype was seen ten or more times. The rearrangement links TRBV7-8 to TRBJ2-1, with D perhaps TRBD1 (6 bases). From germline, CDR1 is SGHVS and CDR2 FQNEAQ. This CDR3 region has 16 residues. V dropped 4 bases and J dropped 4 bases, with 17 bases sitting between them. As DNA, the CDR3 is TGTGCCAGCAGCTCCACAGGGATTAACAAATACAATGAGCAGTTCTTC. It translates to CASSSTGINKYNEQFF.

The rearrangement uses TRBV2 and TRBJ1-5, with D possibly being TRBD1 (6 bases). The germline V gene has CDR1 SNHLY and CDR2 FYNNEI. The CDR3 has 14 amino acids. V shed 3 bases and J shed 7 bases, with 13 bases lying between them. In DNA form, the CDR3 reads TGTGCCAGCAGTGAGAGGGGGGCCCAGCAGCCCCAGCATTTT. Translation: CASSERGAQQPQHF.